This T cell receptor beta chain was found in a study of T cells in women clearing cervical HPV infection. Study-wide results and caveats: Combining TCR richness with V gene abundances gave approximately 0.84 AUC.

As regards this clone: What it binds is not known. The CDR3 extends 3 residues past the end of the read, so its final part is completed from the germline J gene.

V was trimmed by 9 bases and J by 2 bases, leaving 13 bases between them. Germline V lookup: CDR1 MNHEY, CDR2 SVGEGT. This CDR3 contains 13 residues. The data were produced by immunoSEQ multiplex PCR, yet TCRdb's version contains in-frame clones alone and is incomplete. With tens of thousands of clones in the sample, the ten largest clones hold 1.4%. HPV was found by MY09/MY11 PCR and dot-blot genotyping. The sequenced material came from blood buffy coat. The gene calls are TRBV6-2 or TRBV6-3 and TRBJ1-2; TRBD1 might be the D (5 bases). The receptor comes from a woman between 18 and 69 years old with a cervical HPV16 infection that either progressed to CIN3+ or cleared (not recorded which). CDR3 DNA (partial): TGTGCCAGTTCTGGGGACTCCAACTATGGC. Encoded protein: CASSGDSNYG. From start to end, the CDR3 is CASSGDSNYGYTF.